A single sample is the source of the 3 T cell receptor beta chains below, sequenced in a study of shared T cell receptors in the human thymus. TCRdb keeps only in-frame clones here, not all; method: immunoSEQ multiplex PCR. The sample records hundreds of thousands of clones, 85% to 95% being singletons. Input material: thymocytes. The receptors were sampled from a human donor.

The chain combines TRBV23-1 with TRBJ2-7; D uncertain. TRBV23-1 is classed as an ORF, of uncertain function. Trimming cost V 2 bases and J 6 bases, with 5 bases left between them. The CDR3 loop spans 11 amino acids. CDR3 in amino acids: CASSQGREQYF. Here the CDR3 DNA reads TGCGCCAGCAGTCAAGGACGCGAGCAGTACTTC.

This clone has more than one count but fewer than ten. The chain uses TRBV18 and TRBJ1-2; TRBD1 is a possible D gene (5 bases). The V end lost 3 bases, the J end lost 3 bases, and 11 bases lay between the germline ends. Germline CDR1 KGHSH, CDR2 LQKENI. The CDR3 extends over 14 amino acids. In DNA form, the CDR3 reads TGTGCCAGCTCACCGGGAACAGGTGACTATGGCTACACCTTC. This gives the protein CASSPGTGDYGYTF.

This chain uses TRBV9 with TRBJ2-1; TRBD2 matches 13 bases. Germline lookup yields CDR1 SGDLS and CDR2 YYNGEE. V dropped 3 bases and J dropped 3; count of bases not matched to a gene: 18. This CDR3 is built from 21 residues. CDR3: CASSAETKGLAGKWDYNEQFF. The CDR3 DNA sequence: TGTGCCAGCAGCGCCGAGACTAAGGGACTAGCGGGAAAGTGGGACTACAATGAGCAGTTCTTC.